A selection of T cell receptor beta chains follows, all from one sample in a study of blood T cell repertoires in COVID-19. TCRdb's table, derived via immunoSEQ multiplex PCR, lists solely in-frame clones and lacks some. The sample comprises about 170,000 clones, about four fifths of which are singletons, and about 2% rests with the top ten. The sequenced sample consisted of peripheral blood. The receptors were gathered from a woman aged 80 or older with acute or convalescent COVID-19. CDR3s include the opening cysteine and the closing phenylalanine or tryptophan. The D gene is left open where the match is weak. For some rows the clone size is stated as once, few or many, or as a class when expanded; others skip it.

TRBV3-1/TRBV3-2	-	TRBJ1-1	-	CASSLGQQNTEAFF	TGTGCCAGCAGCCTCGGACAGCAGAACACTGAAGCTTTCTTT
TRBV7-9	-	TRBJ2-3	-	CASSLAFLSTDTQYF	TGTGCCAGCAGCTTAGCGTTTCTCAGCACAGATACGCAGTATTTT
TRBV7-2	-	TRBJ2-7	TRBD2	CASSLAPSGRSISYEQYF	TGTGCCAGCAGCTTAGCCCCTAGCGGGAGATCCATAAGCTACGAGCAGTACTTC
TRBV6-5	-	TRBJ1-2	-	CASRAGGAADYGYTF	TGTGCCAGCAGAGCGGGAGGGGCTGCTGACTATGGCTACACCTTC
TRBV7-2	-	TRBJ2-1	TRBD2	CASSSSGLADNEQFF	TGTGCCAGCAGCTCCTCGGGACTAGCGGACAATGAGCAGTTCTTC
TRBV7-2	-	TRBJ1-5	-	CASSFGGSGQPQHF	TGTGCCAGCAGCTTTGGAGGGTCGGGACAGCCCCAGCATTTT
TRBV2	-	TRBJ1-2	-	CASSDTAFYGYTF	TGTGCCAGCAGCGACACAGCATTCTATGGCTACACCTTC
TRBV2	-	TRBJ2-7	TRBD2	CASSERGGFYEQYF	TGTGCCAGCAGTGAGCGGGGGGGCTTCTACGAGCAGTACTTC
TRBV5-5	-	TRBJ2-5	-	CASSSGLRRETQYF	TGTGCCAGCAGCTCGGGACTTCGGAGGGAGACCCAGTACTTC
TRBV21-1	once	TRBJ1-3	-	CASTKKQACSGNTIYF	TGTGCCAGCACTAAAAAGCAGGCCTGCTCTGGAAACACCATATATTTT
TRBV6-6	-	TRBJ2-2	-	CASSYSLDSGELFF	TGTGCCAGCAGTTACTCTTTGGACAGCGGGGAGCTGTTTTTT
TRBV7-3	-	TRBJ1-5	-	CASIPSPLGGSRSNQPQHF	TGTGCCAGCATCCCATCCCCCCTTGGGGGGTCTCGGAGCAATCAGCCCCAGCATTTT
TRBV5-1	-	TRBJ1-3	TRBD1	CASSSGTGSGNTIYF	TGCGCCAGCAGCTCTGGGACAGGGTCTGGAAACACCATATATTTT
TRBV21-1	-	TRBJ2-1	-	CASSDYKRAGGPYNEQFF	TGTGCCAGCAGCGACTATAAACGGGCAGGGGGCCCCTACAATGAGCAGTTCTTC
TRBV19	-	TRBJ2-2	TRBD2	CASSIKLAANTGELFF	TGTGCCAGTAGTATTAAACTAGCGGCTAACACCGGGGAGCTGTTTTTT
TRBV18	few	TRBJ2-2	-	CASSLLLVGENTGELFF	TGTGCCAGCTCACTACTCTTGGTTGGAGAAAACACCGGGGAGCTGTTTTTT
TRBV5-4	-	TRBJ1-4	TRBD1	CASSLGQGREKLFF	TGTGCCAGCAGCTTGGGACAGGGTCGGGAAAAACTGTTTTTT
TRBV5-6	-	TRBJ2-7	-	CASSLSAYEQYF	TGTGCCAGCAGCTTGTCCGCCTACGAGCAGTACTTC